This T cell receptor beta chain comes out of a study of shared clonotypes between healthy human individuals. Germline assignment: CDR1 SGHNT and CDR2 YYREEE (reference sequence). Trimming took 0 bases from V and 3 from J, leaving 7 bases between them. This CDR3 is 13 amino acids long. Into CD45RA+ naive and CD45RA-negative memory subsets, the CD4+ cells were split. TCRdb's table, derived via immunoSEQ multiplex PCR, lists solely in-frame clones and lacks some. The sample contains 300,000 to 400,000 clones, around 67% of which appear only once. This receptor was obtained from a young man in good health. The gene calls are TRBV5-4 and TRBJ2-7, with TRBD2 as a possible D gene (5 bases). Sequencing input: memory CD4+ T cells sorted from blood. Subset: CD45RA-negative fraction. The CDR3, as DNA: TGTGCCAGCAGCTTGGACGGACTCTACGAGCAGTACTTC. Its protein is CASSLDGLYEQYF.